The 29 T cell receptor beta chains in this list originate from one sample, sequenced in a study of technical replicates of blood from a few donors. The assay was immunoSEQ multiplex PCR, and TCRdb's table has in-frame clones only and misses some. The table records about 88,000 clones, approximately 94% of them present only once. The sequencing sample was made of T cells isolated from PBMCs. The source is a human donor in good health.

A word on this clone: At one end, the junction sequence differs from germline, possibly due to a read error. This chain joins TRBV7-9 and TRBJ2-5, with 11 bases aligning to TRBD1. CDR3 size: 14 residues. Germline V gene sequence: CDR1 SEHNR, CDR2 FQNEAQ (reference sequence). CDR3 sequence: CATSGQGALETQYF. In DNA form, the CDR3 reads TGTGCCACCAGCGGACAGGGGGCTCTAGAGACCCAGTACTTC.

The chain has TRBV7-2 and TRBJ1-3; a possible D gene is TRBD1 (6 bases). This CDR3 comprises 14 residues. The V end lost 4 bases, the J end lost 4 bases, and 11 bases lay between the germline ends. Germline V gene data show CDR1 as SGHTA and CDR2 as FQGNSA. In DNA, the CDR3 is TGTGCCAGCAGCTCACAGGGATCCGGAAACACCATATATTTT. Protein product: CASSSQGSGNTIYF.

This chain connects TRBV29-1 to TRBJ1-2; D may be TRBD1 (5 bases). Germline lookup yields CDR1 SQVTM and CDR2 ANQGSEA. V shed 5 bases and J shed 4 bases, with 8 bases lying between them. The CDR3 runs to 11 residues. The CDR3 loop is CSVRRGYGYTF. Here the CDR3 DNA reads TGCAGCGTTCGAAGGGGCTATGGCTACACCTTC. The full variable domain, rest sourced from reference TRBV29-1 and TRBJ1-2, is SAVISQKPSRDICQRGTSLTIQCQVDSQVTMMFWYRQQPGQSLTLIATANQGSEATYESGFVIDKFPISRPNLTFSTLTVSNMSPEDSSIYLCSVRRGYGYTFGSGTRLTVV.

This chain uses TRBV4-1 with TRBJ2-7, with 7 bases identical to TRBD1. Germline V gene sequence: CDR1 MGHRA, CDR2 YSYEKL. J was trimmed by 4 bases and V by 3 bases; bases with no gene match: 3. The CDR3 sequence is 13 residues long. The CDR3 DNA reads TGCGCCAGCAGCCATTCAGGGGGATACGAGCAGTACTTC. Translating it yields CASSHSGGYEQYF.

The gene calls are TRBV13 and TRBJ2-5; perhaps TRBD2 as D (5 bases). Germline-derived CDR1 and CDR2 are PRHDT and FYEKMQ (reference sequence). The CDR3 length is 12 residues. V was trimmed by 8 bases and J by 4 bases, leaving 11 bases between them. The DNA for the CDR3 is TGTGCCAGCGGGAGTAGCTTAGAGACCCAGTACTTC. It codes for CASGSSLETQYF. Full variable domain (outside the CDR3, taken from reference TRBV13 and TRBJ2-5): AAGVIQSPRHLIKEKRETATLKCYPIPRHDTVYWYQQGPGQDPQFLISFYEKMQSDKGSIPDRFSAQQFSDYHSELNMSSLELGDSALYFCASGSSLETQYFGPGTRLLVL.

The V gene is TRBV28, the J gene TRBJ2-2, with 13 bases matching TRBD2. Germline CDR1 reads MDHEN; CDR2 reads SYDVKM. The CDR3 consists of 17 residues. Trimming took 5 bases from V and 3 from J; bases not matched to a gene: 6. DNA for the CDR3: TGTGCCAGCAGTACAGACGGACTAGCGGGAGACACCGGGGAGCTGTTTTTT. Protein sequence: CASSTDGLAGDTGELFF.

The V and J genes are TRBV5-1 and TRBJ2-1; possible D gene TRBD1, 6 bases. The CDR3 runs 15 residues. Trimming cost V 5 bases and J 0 bases, with 12 bases left between them. The germline V gene encodes CDR1 SGHRS and CDR2 YFSETQ. CDR3 in DNA: TGCGCCAGCAGTCTGGGGGCAAGCTCCTACAATGAGCAGTTCTTC. Protein product: CASSLGASSYNEQFF.

CDR3 DNA sequence: TGTGCCAGCAGCTCCGGACAGGGGCACACTGAAGCTTTCTTT. Amino acid sequence: CASSSGQGHTEAFF. The gene calls are TRBV7-9 and TRBJ1-1; 9 positions match TRBD1. The CDR3 extends over 14 amino acids. Germline V gives CDR1 SEHNR, CDR2 FQNEAQ (reference sequence). With V trimmed by 4 bases and J by 3 bases, 3 bases remained unmatched.

This clone occurred once. The rearrangement links TRBV6-1 to TRBJ2-3; D remains ambiguous. V was trimmed by 0 bases and J by 4 bases, leaving 11 bases between them. In germline, CDR1 is MNHNS, CDR2 SASEGT. The length of the CDR3 is 15 residues. CDR3 DNA sequence: TGTGCCAGCAGTGAAGCTCGGGTTTTTCCAGATACGCAGTATTTT. Amino acid sequence: CASSEARVFPDTQYF.

The chain combines TRBV7-6 with TRBJ2-3, with 7 bases that match TRBD2. The germline CDR1 and CDR2 sequences are SGHVS and FNYEAQ. Germline trimming cut 5 bases from V and 0 bases from J; bases unmatched to any gene: 5. The CDR3 totals 15 residues. The CDR3 nucleotides are TGTGCCAGCAGCCAACTAGCGATCAGCACAGATACGCAGTATTTT. Protein sequence: CASSQLAISTDTQYF.

The chain joins TRBV7-9 to TRBJ2-4; TRBD1 might be the D (6 bases). Looked up from germline, CDR1 is SEHNR and CDR2 is FQNEAQ (reference sequence). CDR3 size: 16 residues. V lost 5 bases and J lost 7, with 21 bases in between. This chain's CDR3 is CASSTQAGTSGNIQYF. The CDR3 DNA reads TGTGCCAGCAGCACCCAAGCCGGGACATCCGGTAACATTCAGTACTTC. The variable domain in full, completed from reference TRBV7-9 and TRBJ2-4, reads DTGVSQNPRHKITKRGQNVTFRCDPISEHNRLYWYRQTLGQGPEFLTYFQNEAQLEKSRLLSDRFSAERPKGSFSTLEIQRTEQGDSAMYLCASSTQAGTSGNIQYFGAGTRLSVL.

A single count supports this clone. The chain joins TRBV19 to TRBJ2-1; TRBD2 aligns across 7 bases. Germline V gene sequence: CDR1 LNHDA, CDR2 SQIVND (reference sequence). The CDR3 totals 18 residues. Trimming removed 5 bases from V and 0 bases from J; junction bases left unmatched: 13. The CDR3 DNA sequence: TGTGCCAGTAGTGGGGAACTAGCGACTAGGAGCTCCTACAATGAGCAGTTCTTC. This translates into CASSGELATRSSYNEQFF.

V and J are TRBV6-5 and TRBJ2-2; no definite D call. With 0 bases removed from V and 2 bases from J, the gap between germline ends came to 10 bases. Germline values: CDR1 MNHEY, CDR2 SVGAGI. The CDR3 extends over 16 amino acids. This chain's CDR3 is CASSYSTEANTGELFF. As DNA, the CDR3 is TGTGCCAGCAGTTACTCGACTGAAGCCAACACCGGGGAGCTGTTTTTT.

The chain links TRBV6-4 to TRBJ2-1, with TRBD2 matching over 11 bases. The CDR3 runs 13 residues. Germline V CDR1 and CDR2: MRHNA, SNTAGT. Unmatched junction bases numbered 3, after V lost 2 bases and J lost 12 bases. DNA for the CDR3: TGTGCCAGCAGTGACGGGCTAGCGGGAGGGCAGTTCTTC. Translating gives CASSDGLAGGQFF.

The chain links TRBV27 to TRBJ1-1; 12 nucleotides align to TRBD1. V dropped 3 bases and J dropped 4; count of bases not matched to a gene: 6. The CDR3 is made up of 16 amino acids. Germline CDR1 and CDR2: MNHEY and SMNVEV (reference sequence). CDR3 protein: CASSFGTGGTSTEAFF. In nucleotides, the CDR3 is TGTGCCAGCAGTTTTGGGACAGGGGGCACGAGCACTGAAGCTTTCTTT.

V usage is TRBV5-1 and J usage is TRBJ2-1; 10 positions agree with TRBD2. V lost 3 bases and J lost 6; bases outside the gene matches: 6. Germline assignment: CDR1 SGHRS and CDR2 YFSETQ. This CDR3 comprises 15 residues. CDR3 sequence reads: CASSSLAGERNEQFF. CDR3 DNA sequence: TGCGCCAGCAGCTCCCTAGCGGGAGAACGCAATGAGCAGTTCTTC. Full variable domain (outside the CDR3, taken from reference TRBV5-1 and TRBJ2-1): KAGVTQTPRYLIKTRGQQVTLSCSPISGHRSVSWYQQTPGQGLQFLFEYFSETQRNKGNFPGRFSGRQFSNSRSEMNVSTLELGDSALYLCASSSLAGERNEQFFGPGTRLTVL.

This clone was detected only once. The rearrangement uses TRBV7-9 and TRBJ2-7; 8 bases match TRBD2. The junction had 8 bases not matched to a gene; V was cut back by 5 bases and J by 5 bases. Germline lookup yields CDR1 SEHNR and CDR2 FQNEAQ (reference sequence). The CDR3 has 14 amino acids. The CDR3 spells CASSPLAGFDEQYF. DNA of the CDR3: TGTGCCAGCAGCCCCTTAGCGGGATTCGACGAGCAGTACTTC.

This clone came up once. The gene calls are TRBV19 and TRBJ1-5, with 10 nucleotides matching TRBD1. The CDR3 length is 16 residues. Germline V CDR1 and CDR2: LNHDA, SQIVND (reference sequence). With 9 bases clipped from V and 2 bases from J, the junction kept 10 bases outside the gene matches. The chain's CDR3 is CASSVGGTGGNQPQHF. CDR3 nucleotides: TGTGCCAGCTCCGTCGGGGGGACAGGGGGCAATCAGCCCCAGCATTTT.

This rearrangement joins TRBV30 to TRBJ2-5; a weak D match, TRBD1 (6 bases). The germline V and J ends were trimmed by 0 bases and 5 bases, with 13 bases remaining between them. Germline CDR1 is GTSNPN and CDR2 is SVGIG (reference sequence). The CDR3 runs to 14 residues. The CDR3 sequence is CAWSVWGPGETQYF. Written as DNA, the CDR3 is TGTGCCTGGAGTGTATGGGGGCCAGGGGAGACCCAGTACTTC.

The count of this clone is one. This rearrangement joins TRBV6-6 to TRBJ1-1; D may be TRBD1 (6 bases). The V end was cut by 6 bases, the J end by 9 bases, with 20 bases between. The CDR3 loop spans 14 amino acids. Germline loops: CDR1 MNHNY, CDR2 SVGAGI (reference sequence). In DNA form, the CDR3 reads TGTGCCAGCAGAGCGGGACACCCGGGAACTAAAGCTTTCTTT. It codes for CASRAGHPGTKAFF.

V is TRBV6-6 and J is TRBJ1-1, with D possibly being TRBD1 (5 bases). This CDR3 region has 12 residues. V was cut by 3 bases and J by 6 bases, with 8 bases left in between. CDR1 is MNHNY, CDR2 SVGAGI, per germline (reference sequence). CDR3 nucleotides: TGTGCCAGCAGTTATCAGGGCCCTGAAGCTTTCTTT. This translates into CASSYQGPEAFF.

The chain recombines TRBV16 with TRBJ2-7; D not certain. V lost 5 bases and J 5 bases, leaving 10 bases between the germline ends. CDR1 is KGHSY, CDR2 FQNENV, per germline. CDR3 length equals 12 residues. The CDR3 nucleotides are TGTGCCAGCAGCTCCCATTTCAACGAGCAGTACTTC. Translated, it gives CASSSHFNEQYF.

This clone was observed a single time. The V gene is TRBV19, the J gene TRBJ1-2; D gene uncertain. This CDR3 has 15 residues. Looked up from germline, CDR1 is LNHDA and CDR2 is SQIVND (reference sequence). Trimming stripped 3 bases from V and 2 bases from J, with 13 bases between. The CDR3 is CASSILPVINYGYTF. The CDR3 bases are TGTGCCAGTAGTATTCTCCCAGTCATCAACTATGGCTACACCTTC.

The rearrangement uses TRBV19 and TRBJ1-5; the D gene is possibly TRBD1 (5 bases). V was clipped by 1 base and J by 5 bases, with 9 bases between them. Germline V gene sequence: CDR1 LNHDA, CDR2 SQIVND (reference sequence). The CDR3 consists of 14 residues. CDR3 nucleotides: TGTGCCAGTAGTATAGTGGGGGGGGATCAGCCCCAGCATTTT. This sequence encodes CASSIVGGDQPQHF.

The chain carries TRBV19 and TRBJ2-5, with 7 bases identical to TRBD1. V trimming: 6 bases; J trimming: 4 bases; junction bases outside the gene matches: 8. The CDR3 has 14 residues. In germline, CDR1 is LNHDA, CDR2 SQIVND (reference sequence). CDR3 DNA: TGTGCCAGTAGGTCACAGGGGTTTAGAGAGACCCAGTACTTC. Translation: CASRSQGFRETQYF.

The chain employs TRBV19 and TRBJ1-2; 10 bases are shared with TRBD1. V gave up 10 bases and J gave up 0 bases; unmatched junction bases: 20. Per the germline V gene, CDR1 is LNHDA and CDR2 is SQIVND (reference sequence). This CDR3 region has 19 residues. CDR3 residues: CATTNLKATGGSSNYGYTF. The CDR3 DNA reads TGTGCCACCACCAATTTAAAGGCGACAGGGGGCTCCTCTAACTATGGCTACACCTTC.

The chain has TRBV7-9 and TRBJ2-1, with 10 bases identical to TRBD2. The CDR3 spans 16 residues. Germline-derived CDR1 and CDR2 are SEHNR and FQNEAQ (reference sequence). V shed 6 bases and J 4 bases; nucleotides not matched to a gene: 9. CDR3 sequence reads: CASRGELAGDYNEQFF. In nucleotides, the CDR3 is TGTGCCAGCAGAGGGGAGCTAGCGGGGGATTACAATGAGCAGTTCTTC.

The chain has TRBV25-1 and TRBJ2-1; weak D call: TRBD2 (5 bases). V lost 3 bases to trimming and J lost 1 base, with 10 bases between them. Germline V gene lookup returns CDR1 MGHDK and CDR2 SYGVNS. The CDR3 sequence is 15 residues long. This CDR3 reads CASSEAGDSYNEQFF. As DNA, the CDR3 is TGTGCCAGCAGTGAGGCGGGCGATTCCTACAATGAGCAGTTCTTC.

This chain uses TRBV9 with TRBJ1-1; 9 positions match TRBD1. V gave up 2 bases and J gave up 0 bases; unmatched junction bases: 5. Germline V gives CDR1 SGDLS, CDR2 YYNGEE. The length of the CDR3 is 16 residues. The CDR3 here is CASSVSGTGLNTEAFF. The CDR3 DNA reads TGTGCCAGCAGCGTTTCCGGGACAGGGCTGAACACTGAAGCTTTCTTT. Full variable domain (rest looked up from reference TRBV9 and TRBJ1-1): DSGVTQTPKHLITATGQRVTLRCSPRSGDLSVYWYQQSLDQGLQFLIQYYNGEERAKGNILERFSAQQFPDLHSELNLSSLELGDSALYFCASSVSGTGLNTEAFFGQGTRLTVV.